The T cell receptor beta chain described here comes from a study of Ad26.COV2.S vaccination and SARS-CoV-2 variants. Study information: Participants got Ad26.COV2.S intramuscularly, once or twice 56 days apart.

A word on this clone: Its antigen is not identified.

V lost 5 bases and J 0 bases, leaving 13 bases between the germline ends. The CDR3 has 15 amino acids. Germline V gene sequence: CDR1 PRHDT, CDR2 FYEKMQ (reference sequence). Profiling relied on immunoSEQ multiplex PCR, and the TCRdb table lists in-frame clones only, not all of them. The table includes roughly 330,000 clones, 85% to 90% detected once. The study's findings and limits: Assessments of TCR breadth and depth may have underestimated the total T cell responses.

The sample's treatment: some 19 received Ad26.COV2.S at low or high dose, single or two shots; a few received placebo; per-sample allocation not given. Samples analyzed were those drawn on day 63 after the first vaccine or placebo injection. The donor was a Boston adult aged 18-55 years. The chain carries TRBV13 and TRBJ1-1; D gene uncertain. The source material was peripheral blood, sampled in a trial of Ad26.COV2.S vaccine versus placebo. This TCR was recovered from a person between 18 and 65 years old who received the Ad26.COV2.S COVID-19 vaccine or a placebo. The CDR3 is CASSPVGNMNTEAFF. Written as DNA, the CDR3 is TGTGCCAGCAGCCCCGTCGGAAACATGAACACTGAAGCTTTCTTT.